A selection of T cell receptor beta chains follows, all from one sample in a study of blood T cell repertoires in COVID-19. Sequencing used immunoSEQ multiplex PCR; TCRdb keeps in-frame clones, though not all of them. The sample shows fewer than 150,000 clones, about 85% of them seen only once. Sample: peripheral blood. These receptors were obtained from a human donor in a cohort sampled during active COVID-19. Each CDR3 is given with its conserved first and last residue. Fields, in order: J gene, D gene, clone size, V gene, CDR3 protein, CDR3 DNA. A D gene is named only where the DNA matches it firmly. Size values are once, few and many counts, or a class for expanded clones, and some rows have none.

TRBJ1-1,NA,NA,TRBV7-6,CASSLEEKSGTEAFF,TGTGCCAGCAGCTTAGAGGAGAAATCGGGAACTGAAGCTTTCTTT
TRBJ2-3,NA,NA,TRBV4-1,CASSHDGASSTDTQYF,TGCGCCAGCAGCCACGACGGAGCTTCTAGCACAGATACGCAGTATTTT
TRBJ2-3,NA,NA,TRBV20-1,CSASELGQHTDTQYF,TGCAGTGCTAGTGAACTTGGACAGCACACAGATACGCAGTATTTT
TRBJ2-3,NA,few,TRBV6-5,CASTKRTPTDTQYF,TGTGCCAGCACTAAAAGGACTCCCACAGATACGCAGTATTTT
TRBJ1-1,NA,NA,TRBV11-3,CASSSRGNTEAFF,TGTGCCAGCAGCTCCCGGGGAAACACTGAAGCTTTCTTT
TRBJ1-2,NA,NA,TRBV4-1,CASSQVFVQFEAGYTF,TGCGCCAGCAGCCAAGTATTCGTGCAGTTCGAGGCGGGCTACACCTTC
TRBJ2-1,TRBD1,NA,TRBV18,CASTKTGQDLYNEQFF,TGTGCCAGCACTAAGACGGGACAGGATCTTTACAATGAGCAGTTCTTC
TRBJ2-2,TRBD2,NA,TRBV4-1,CASSRTSGRPNTGELFF,TGCGCCAGCAGCCGTACTAGCGGACGGCCGAACACCGGGGAGCTGTTTTTT
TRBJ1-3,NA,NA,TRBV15,CATSRVGGPGSGNTIYF,TGTGCCACCAGCAGAGTGGGAGGACCCGGCTCTGGAAACACCATATATTTT
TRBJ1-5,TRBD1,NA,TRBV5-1,CASSLDRGSNQPQHF,TGCGCCAGCAGCTTGGACAGGGGAAGCAATCAGCCCCAGCATTTT
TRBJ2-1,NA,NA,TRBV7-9,CASSSHRARVYNEQFF,TGTGCCAGCAGCTCCCACCGGGCGCGGGTCTACAATGAGCAGTTCTTC